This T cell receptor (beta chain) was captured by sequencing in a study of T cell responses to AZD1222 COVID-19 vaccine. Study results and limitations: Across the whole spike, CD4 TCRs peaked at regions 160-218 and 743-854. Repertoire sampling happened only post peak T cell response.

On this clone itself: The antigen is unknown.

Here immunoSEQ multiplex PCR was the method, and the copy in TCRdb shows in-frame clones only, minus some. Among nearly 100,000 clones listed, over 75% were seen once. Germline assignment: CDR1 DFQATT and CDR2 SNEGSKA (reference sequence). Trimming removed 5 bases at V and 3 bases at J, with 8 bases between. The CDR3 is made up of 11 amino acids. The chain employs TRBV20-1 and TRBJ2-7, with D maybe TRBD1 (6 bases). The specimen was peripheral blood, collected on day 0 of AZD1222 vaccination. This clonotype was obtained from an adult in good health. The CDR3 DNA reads TGCAGTGCTTTACAGGGCTACGAGCAGTACTTC. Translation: CSALQGYEQYF.